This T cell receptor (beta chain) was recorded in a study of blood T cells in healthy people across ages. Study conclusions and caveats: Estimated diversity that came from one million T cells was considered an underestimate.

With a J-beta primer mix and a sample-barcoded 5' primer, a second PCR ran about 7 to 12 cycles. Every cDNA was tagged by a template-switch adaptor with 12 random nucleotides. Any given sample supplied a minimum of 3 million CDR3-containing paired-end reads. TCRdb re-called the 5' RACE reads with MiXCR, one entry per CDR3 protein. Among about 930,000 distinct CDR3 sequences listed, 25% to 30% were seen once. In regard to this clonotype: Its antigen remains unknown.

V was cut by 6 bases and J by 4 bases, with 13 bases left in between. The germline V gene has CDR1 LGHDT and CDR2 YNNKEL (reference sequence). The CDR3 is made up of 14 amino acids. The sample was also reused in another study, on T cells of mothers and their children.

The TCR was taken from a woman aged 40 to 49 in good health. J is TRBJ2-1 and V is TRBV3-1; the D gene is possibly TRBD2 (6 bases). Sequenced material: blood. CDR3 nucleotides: TGTGCCAGCAGTCAGAGCGGGCGGTACAATGAGCAGTTCTTC. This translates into CASSQSGRYNEQFF.